These T cell receptor beta chains were read from a single sample in a study of blood T cell repertoires in COVID-19. Method: immunoSEQ multiplex PCR; TCRdb's copy keeps in-frame clones and lacks some. The table includes around 260,000 clones, around 87% detected once. Sequenced: peripheral blood. Every receptor here comes from a woman in her forties or fifties with acute or convalescent COVID-19. The CDR3 runs from the conserved cysteine through the conserved F or W. The D gene is left open where the match is weak. The listing skips clone size in some rows; elsewhere it reads once, few, many or a size class.

>TRBJ2-1|TRBD2|TRBV4-3|few
TGCGCCAGCAGCCAAGAATTGGCTAGCGGGGTCAATGAGCAGTTCTTC
CASSQELASGVNEQFF
>TRBJ2-7|TRBD1|TRBV27|NA
TGTGCCAGCAGTTTGGACAGGGGAGGCTACGAGCAGTACTTC
CASSLDRGGYEQYF
>TRBJ2-1|NA|TRBV5-5|NA
TGTGCCAGCAGCTCCCCGGGACACGGTTACATTGAGCAGTTCTTC
CASSSPGHGYIEQFF
>TRBJ2-7|NA|TRBV28|few
TGTGCCAGCAGGGGGACAAGTTTTAGACAGTACTTC
CASRGTSFRQYF
>TRBJ2-5|NA|TRBV5-1|NA
TGCGCCAGCAGCTTGTTTCGGGGTATGGGGACCCAGTACTTC
CASSLFRGMGTQYF
>TRBJ2-2|NA|TRBV5-1|NA
TGCGCCAGCAGCTTGTTAGGGGCGGTGAACACCGGGGAGCTGTTTTTT
CASSLLGAVNTGELFF
>TRBJ2-7|TRBD2|TRBV6-4|NA
TGTGCCAGCAGTGAGGCGGGAGGCCCCTACGAGCAGTACTTC
CASSEAGGPYEQYF
>TRBJ1-3|NA|TRBV6-5|NA
TGTGCCAGCAGTTATTCGAGCCCGAGCTCTGGAAACACCATATATTTT
CASSYSSPSSGNTIYF
>TRBJ1-2|TRBD1|TRBV9|NA
TGTGCCAGCAGCGTTACAGGGGTTGGCTACACCTTC
CASSVTGVGYTF
>TRBJ1-2|NA|TRBV5-4|few
TGTGCCAGCAGCCGGGGGGATTATGGCTACACCTTC
CASSRGDYGYTF
>TRBJ1-1|NA|TRBV2|NA
TGTGCCAGCCTTTTTGCGGAGGGAACTGAAGCTTTCTTT
CASLFAEGTEAFF
>TRBJ2-6|NA|TRBV4-2|NA
TGTGCCAGCAGCCAAGAGGGGCTACGGTCCTCTGGGGCCAACGTCCTGACTTTC
CASSQEGLRSSGANVLTF
>TRBJ1-5|NA|TRBV7-2|NA
TGTGCCAGCAGCTTACTCGGGGGGAGCAATCAGCCCCAGCATTTT
CASSLLGGSNQPQHF
>TRBJ2-1|TRBD1|TRBV7-3|NA
TGTGCCAGCAGCTTGGGACAGGGGAATGAGCAGTTCTTC
CASSLGQGNEQFF
>TRBJ1-6|TRBD1|TRBV5-4|NA
TGTGCCAGCAGTCTAACAGGGGGGGATTCACCCCTCCACTTT
CASSLTGGDSPLHF
>TRBJ1-6|NA|TRBV7-2|once
TGTGCCAGCAGCTTAGAGCGAGGCTATTCACCCCTCCACTTT
CASSLERGYSPLHF
>TRBJ2-5|TRBD2|TRBV5-1|NA
TGCGCCAGCAGCTTGGGACTAGCGAAAGAGACCCAGTACTTC
CASSLGLAKETQYF
>TRBJ2-1|TRBD1|TRBV14|once
TGTGCCAGCAGCCACAGGGACAGGGGGCGTTGGAATGAGCAGTTCTTC
CASSHRDRGRWNEQFF
>TRBJ1-1|NA|TRBV3-1/TRBV3-2|NA
TGTGCCAGCAGCCGGGACGGGAGGGGCACTGAAGCTTTCTTT
CASSRDGRGTEAFF
>TRBJ1-1|TRBD1|TRBV3-1/TRBV3-2|NA
TGTGCCAGCAGCCAAGCTGGACAGGGCTACACTGAAGCTTTCTTT
CASSQAGQGYTEAFF
>TRBJ1-1|NA|TRBV28|NA
TGTGCCAGCAGTTTATCTTCAGAGGGGAACACTGAAGCTTTCTTT
CASSLSSEGNTEAFF
>TRBJ1-4|TRBD1|TRBV27|NA
TGTGCCAGCAGTTGGGACAGGCGGGAGAAACTGTTTTTT
CASSWDRREKLFF
>TRBJ1-1|NA|TRBV5-1|NA
TGCGCCAGCAGCTTTACGTACTTGAACACTGAAGCTTTCTTT
CASSFTYLNTEAFF
>TRBJ2-2|TRBD1|TRBV19|NA
TGTGCCAGTAGTGATACAGGGGTGGCCACCGGGGAGCTGTTTTTT
CASSDTGVATGELFF
>TRBJ1-3|TRBD1|TRBV7-8|NA
TGTGCCAGCAGCGCATACGGGACAGGAGGAAACACCATATATTTT
CASSAYGTGGNTIYF
>TRBJ2-4|NA|TRBV7-6|NA
TGTGCCAGCAGCTTAGGCCACACACAAAACATTCAGTACTTC
CASSLGHTQNIQYF
>TRBJ1-2|NA|TRBV16|NA
TGTGCCAGCAGCCAACAGGGTCTTGGCTACACCTTC
CASSQQGLGYTF
>TRBJ2-1|TRBD2|TRBV19|once
TGTGCCAGTAGTATGGGACGGGAGGACAATGAGCAGTTCTTC
CASSMGREDNEQFF
>TRBJ2-1|NA|TRBV7-3|NA
TGTGCCAGCAGCTCCTCACTAGGGCCTGAGCAGTTCTTC
CASSSSLGPEQFF
>TRBJ2-3|TRBD2|TRBV5-1|NA
TGCGCCAGCAGCTTAGGGACTAGCGGGAGTGTAGATACGCAGTATTTT
CASSLGTSGSVDTQYF
>TRBJ2-3|TRBD1|TRBV7-9|NA
TGTGCCAGCAGCATAGGGGGACAGGGATTAGGTACGCAGTATTTT
CASSIGGQGLGTQYF
>TRBJ2-7|NA|TRBV29-1|NA
TGCAGCGTTAACAGGGAAGAGCACGAGCAGTACTTC
CSVNREEHEQYF
>TRBJ1-1|NA|TRBV18|NA
TGTGCCAGCTCACAGGGACAGAACACTGAAGCTTTCTTT
CASSQGQNTEAFF
>TRBJ1-2|TRBD1|TRBV2|NA
TGTGCCAGCAAGAATCGGACAGGTTTATGGTATGGCTACACCTTC
CASKNRTGLWYGYTF
>TRBJ1-1|TRBD1|TRBV2|NA
TGTGCCAGCAGTGAAATCGGGTGGGACAGGGGAACTGAAGCTTTCTTT
CASSEIGWDRGTEAFF
>TRBJ2-5|NA|TRBV4-1|once
TGCGCCAGCAGCCAAGCCCAGTTGACTGAGACCCAGTACTTC
CASSQAQLTETQYF
>TRBJ2-1|NA|TRBV5-1|NA
TGCGCCAGCAGCTTATCTGGGGGGGCCGATGAGCAGTTCTTC
CASSLSGGADEQFF
>TRBJ1-5|NA|TRBV28|once
TGTGCCAGCAGTCTGCAGGGGCTGAGGAATCAGCCCCAGCATTTT
CASSLQGLRNQPQHF
>TRBJ2-7|NA|TRBV11-2|NA
TGTGCCAGCAGCTCCCGGCGGTCCGGATCCTACGAGCAGTACTTC
CASSSRRSGSYEQYF
>TRBJ2-1|NA|TRBV7-3|NA
TGTGCCAGCAGCTTAACTAGCGGAGCCTACAATGAGCAGTTCTTC
CASSLTSGAYNEQFF
>TRBJ1-2|TRBD1|TRBV7-8|NA
TGTGCCAGCAGCTCGGGACAGGGGGCGTATGGCTACACCTTC
CASSSGQGAYGYTF
>TRBJ2-1|NA|TRBV5-5|NA
TGTGCCAGCAGGAATAGCGGAGGAACCTACAATGAGCAGTTCTTC
CASRNSGGTYNEQFF
>TRBJ2-3|TRBD1|TRBV7-9|NA
TGTGCCAGCAGCTTAGACCCGGGACAGGGTAGGAATACGCAGTATTTT
CASSLDPGQGRNTQYF
>TRBJ1-2|NA|TRBV10-1|NA
TGCGCCAGCATGAGACAGGAACGGGACGGGCAGCACTATGGCTACACCTTC
CASMRQERDGQHYGYTF
>TRBJ2-7|TRBD1|TRBV28|NA
TGTGCCAGCAGTTACAGGGGGCGATCCTACGAGCAGTACTTC
CASSYRGRSYEQYF
>TRBJ2-2|NA|TRBV2|NA
TGTGCCATCTTCAAGGGGGAGAGCACCGGGGAGCTGTTTTTT
CAIFKGESTGELFF
>TRBJ2-3|NA|TRBV7-6|NA
TGTGCCAGCAGCTTAACGCTAAGTGTGGCAGATACGCAGTATTTT
CASSLTLSVADTQYF
>TRBJ2-4|NA|TRBV21-1|NA
TGTGCCAGCAGCAAATCCCGGGGGGTCCCCAGGGACGGCAAAAACATTCAGTACTTC
CASSKSRGVPRDGKNIQYF
>TRBJ1-1|NA|TRBV19|few
TGTGCCAGTGGGGAAGGGAGTGAAGCTTTCTTT
CASGEGSEAFF
>TRBJ2-1|TRBD2|TRBV9|few
TGTGCCAGCAGCGTAGTTAGCGGGAGGGCCGGAGTTGTTGTGAATGAGCAGTTCTTC
CASSVVSGRAGVVVNEQFF
>TRBJ1-2|TRBD1|TRBV9|NA
TGTGCCAGCAGCTACAGGGGCTATCTAGGCTACACCTTC
CASSYRGYLGYTF
>TRBJ1-2|NA|TRBV9|NA
TGTGCCAGCAGCACCCGGGACACAAGCGATGGCTACACCTTC
CASSTRDTSDGYTF